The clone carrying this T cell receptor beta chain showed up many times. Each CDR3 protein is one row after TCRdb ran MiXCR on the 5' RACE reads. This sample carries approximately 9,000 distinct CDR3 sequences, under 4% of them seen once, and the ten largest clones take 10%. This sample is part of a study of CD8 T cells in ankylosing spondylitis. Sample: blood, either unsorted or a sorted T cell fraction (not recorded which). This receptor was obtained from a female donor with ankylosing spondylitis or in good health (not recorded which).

DNA for the CDR3: TGTGCCAGCAGCGCGCTGGGCCAAAGCTCCTACAATGAGCAGTTCTTC. This translates into CASSALGQSSYNEQFF. The V gene is TRBV9, the J gene TRBJ2-1, with unresolved D. V was trimmed by 3 bases and J by 0 bases, leaving 13 bases between them. This CDR3 region has 16 residues. Per the germline V gene, CDR1 is SGDLS and CDR2 is YYNGEE.